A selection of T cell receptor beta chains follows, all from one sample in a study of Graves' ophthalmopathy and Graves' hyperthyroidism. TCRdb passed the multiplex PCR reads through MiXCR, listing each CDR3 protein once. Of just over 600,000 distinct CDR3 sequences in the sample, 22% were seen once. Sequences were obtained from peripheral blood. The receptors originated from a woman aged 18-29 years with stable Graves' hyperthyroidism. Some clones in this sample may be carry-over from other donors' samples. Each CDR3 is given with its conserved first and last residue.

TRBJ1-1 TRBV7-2 CASSFAGTANTEAFF
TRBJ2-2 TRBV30 CAWSVPKGHTGELFF
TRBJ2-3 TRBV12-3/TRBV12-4 CASSAGAGGRADTQYF
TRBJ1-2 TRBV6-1 CASSELLAGLDGYTF
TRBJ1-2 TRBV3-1 CASSHHSRPLTYGYTF
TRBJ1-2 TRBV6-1 CASSEPGEDDGYTF
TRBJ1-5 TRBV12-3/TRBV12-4 CASSSTGGGNQPQHF
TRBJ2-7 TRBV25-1 CASSESGGPTYEQYF
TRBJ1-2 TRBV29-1 CSVEGGRTARAGGYTF
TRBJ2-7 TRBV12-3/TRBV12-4 CASSRTGGHEQYF
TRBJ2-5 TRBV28 CASSPRSGTQYF
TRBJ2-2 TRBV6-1 CASSEVNRKNTGELFF
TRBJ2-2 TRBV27 CASTSGGANTGELFF
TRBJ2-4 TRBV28 CASSLQGSLAKNIQYF
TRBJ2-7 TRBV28 CASSLDEGNYEQYF
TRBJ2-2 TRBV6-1 CASSDRGRANTGELFF
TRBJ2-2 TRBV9 CASSVGLAGMAGELFF
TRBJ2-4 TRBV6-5 CAAEGAGKNIQYF
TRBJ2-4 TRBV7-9 CASSPPGTGKNIQYF
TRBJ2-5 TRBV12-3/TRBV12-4 CASNRLAGERETQYF
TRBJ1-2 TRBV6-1 CASTWGGVNYGYTF
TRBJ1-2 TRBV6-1 CASSVGGLSANYGYTF
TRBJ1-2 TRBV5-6 CASSLDTTGNGYTF
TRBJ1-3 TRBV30 CAWKLVPSGNTIYF
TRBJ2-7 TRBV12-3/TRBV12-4 CASSLLQGSEQYF
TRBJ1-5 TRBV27 CASSLSGRQPQHF
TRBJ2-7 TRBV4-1 CASSQGGGLEQYF
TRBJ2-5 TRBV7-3 CASSLISGTTDQYF
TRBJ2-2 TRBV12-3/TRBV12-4 CASSSPQTTRNTGELFF
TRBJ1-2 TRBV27 CASSPSLLRGGGYGYTF
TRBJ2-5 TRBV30 CAWKAGETQYF
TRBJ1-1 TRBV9 CASSPAGDTWGATEAFF
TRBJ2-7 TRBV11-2 CASTGGEGHGLREQYF
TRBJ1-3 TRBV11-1 CASSPEIDSSGNTIYF
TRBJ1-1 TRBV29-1 CSVTSLSRTEAFF
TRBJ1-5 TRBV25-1 CASGDYYSNQPQHF
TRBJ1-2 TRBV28 CASSLSPGRNYGYTF
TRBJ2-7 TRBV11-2 CASSLGPRLPYEQYF
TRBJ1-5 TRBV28 CASSFTRAHGELFQPQHF
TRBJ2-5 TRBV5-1 CASSLSPERDRVQETQYF
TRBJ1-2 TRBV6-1 CASSGQGYHFNYGYTF
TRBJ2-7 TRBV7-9 CASSAGTNFYEQYF
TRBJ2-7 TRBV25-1 CASSEDGGYEQYF
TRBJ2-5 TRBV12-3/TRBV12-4 CASSFSPTGTQTQYF
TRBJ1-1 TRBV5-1 CASSSGLATEAFF
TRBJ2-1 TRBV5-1 CASSLQAGGPNNNEQFF
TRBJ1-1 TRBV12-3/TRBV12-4 CASSPQNMNTEAFF
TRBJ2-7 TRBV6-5 CASSYSNKLEQYF
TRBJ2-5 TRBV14 CASSQVGLTETQYF